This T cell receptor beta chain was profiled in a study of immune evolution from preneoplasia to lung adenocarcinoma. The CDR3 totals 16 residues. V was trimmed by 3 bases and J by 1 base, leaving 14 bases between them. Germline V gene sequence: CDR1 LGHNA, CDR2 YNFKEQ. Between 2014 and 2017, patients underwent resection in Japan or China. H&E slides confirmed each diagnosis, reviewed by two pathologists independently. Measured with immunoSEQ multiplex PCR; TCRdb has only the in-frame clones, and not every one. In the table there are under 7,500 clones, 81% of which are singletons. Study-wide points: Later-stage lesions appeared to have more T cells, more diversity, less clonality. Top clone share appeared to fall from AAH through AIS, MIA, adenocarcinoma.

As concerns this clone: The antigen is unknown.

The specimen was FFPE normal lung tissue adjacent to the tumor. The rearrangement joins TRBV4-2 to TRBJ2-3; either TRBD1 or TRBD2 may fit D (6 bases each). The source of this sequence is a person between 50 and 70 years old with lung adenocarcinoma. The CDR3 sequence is CASSHAKGGGTDTQYF. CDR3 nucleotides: TGTGCCAGCAGCCATGCCAAGGGGGGCGGCACAGATACGCAGTATTTT.